This T cell receptor (beta chain) was sequenced for a study of blood T cell repertoires in COVID-19. Study in general: The origin of the acute and convalescent COVID-19 samples was the United States, Italy and Spain. T cells, B-cell-depleted T cells, or PBMCs supplied cDNA or gDNA.

In the authors' workflow: Using reference gene primer amplification, nucleated cell counts were estimated. TCRdb keeps only in-frame clones here, not all; method: immunoSEQ multiplex PCR. V, J and clone size are those of that table, while D and trimming were read from the DNA. The table has 83,000 or so clones, roughly four fifths seen once; the top ten hold around a fifth. This CDR3 is 17 amino acids long. V gave up 3 bases and J gave up 7 bases; unmatched junction bases: 14. Germline-derived CDR1 and CDR2 are SGHDT and YYEEEE. Sequenced material: peripheral blood. This receptor was obtained from a human donor in a cohort sampled during active COVID-19. This chain connects TRBV5-6 to TRBJ2-1, with TRBD2 identical over 9 bases. The CDR3 DNA reads as TGTGCCAGCAGCTCACGCCAAATAGCGGGGGTGGGTAATGAGCAGTTCTTC. Translation: CASSSRQIAGVGNEQFF.